These T cell receptor beta chains were read from a single sample in a study of T cells in tuberculosis. Assay: immunoSEQ multiplex PCR; the TCRdb copy retains only in-frame clones and omits some. The data show around 50,000 clones, with 88% seen just once and about a fifth held by the top ten. The source material was CD1b-GMM tetramer-negative cells sorted from PBMCs. These receptors were obtained from an adult woman with latent tuberculosis. Each CDR3 is given with its conserved first and last residue. A D gene is named only where the DNA matches it firmly. The listing skips clone size in some rows; elsewhere it reads once, few, many or a size class.

D	J	size	V	DNA	CDR3
-	TRBJ2-1	-	TRBV7-3	TGTGCCAGCAGCCCCGGGGACATGAATGAGCAGTTCTTC	CASSPGDMNEQFF
TRBD2	TRBJ2-3	-	TRBV7-2	TGTGCCAGCAGCTCTGGACTAGCGGGTGACACAGATACGCAGTATTTT	CASSSGLAGDTDTQYF
-	TRBJ1-1	-	TRBV6-1	TGTGCCAGCAGTGCCCCCACCCTTCGACAGGTGGCGAACACTGAAGCTTTCTTT	CASSAPTLRQVANTEAFF
TRBD2	TRBJ2-1	-	TRBV7-9	TGTGCCAGCAGAAAAGGACTAGCGGACAATGAGCAGTTCTTC	CASRKGLADNEQFF
TRBD1	TRBJ1-6	-	TRBV5-6	TGTGCCAGCAGCCTGACAGGGGGCAATTCACCCCTCCACTTT	CASSLTGGNSPLHF
-	TRBJ1-1	-	TRBV28	TGTGCCAGCAGTTCCAGGGTCGATGACACTGAAGCTTTCTTT	CASSSRVDDTEAFF
-	TRBJ2-1	-	TRBV7-2	TGTGCCAGCTCCCAAAGTAGTGGCAATGAGCAGTTCTTC	CASSQSSGNEQFF
TRBD1	TRBJ2-7	-	TRBV9	TGTGCCAGCAGCTACTCCTCACAGGGGCATCCCTACGAGCAGTACTTC	CASSYSSQGHPYEQYF
TRBD1	TRBJ1-2	few	TRBV6-1	TGTGCCAGCAGTGAGACGGCAGGGGGCGTTGGGATCTATGGCTACACCTTC	CASSETAGGVGIYGYTF
TRBD1	TRBJ2-7	-	TRBV19	TGTGCCAGTAGTACCAGGGACAGGGGGTCCTACGAGCAGTACTTC	CASSTRDRGSYEQYF
TRBD1	TRBJ1-2	-	TRBV6-5	TGTGCCAGCAGTTACTCGAACAGGGGGGGTGGCTACACCTTC	CASSYSNRGGGYTF
-	TRBJ2-2	-	TRBV7-9	TGTGCCAGCTTCGACTATCCCACCGGGGAGCTGTTTTTT	CASFDYPTGELFF
TRBD1	TRBJ2-1	-	TRBV12-5	TGTGCTAGTGGTTTGGCCATAGACCGGGACAGGGAAGGCTACAATGAGCAGTTCTTC	CASGLAIDRDREGYNEQFF
-	TRBJ1-5	-	TRBV27	TGTGCCAGCATTGTCGGGCCAGGGGTTATTCAGCCCCAGCATTTT	CASIVGPGVIQPQHF
-	TRBJ2-3	-	TRBV9	TGTGCCAGCACCGTAGACCAGAGCACAGATACGCAGTATTTT	CASTVDQSTDTQYF
TRBD1	TRBJ1-6	-	TRBV27	TGTGCCAGCAGTCCATCCGGGACAGGGGGCTATAATTCACCCCTCCACTTT	CASSPSGTGGYNSPLHF
-	TRBJ2-3	few	TRBV5-4	TGTGCCAGCAGCTTGGGCTTGGGGGCCACAGATACGCAGTATTTT	CASSLGLGATDTQYF
-	TRBJ2-7	-	TRBV14	TGTGCCAGCAGCCAGGGGTCAGGGACACAGTACTTC	CASSQGSGTQYF
-	TRBJ1-3	few	TRBV29-1	TGCAGCGTTGAGGGGGACAATGGAAACACCATATATTTT	CSVEGDNGNTIYF
-	TRBJ1-1	-	TRBV19	TGTGCCAGCTCGCTGGGGACTCGAGGATGGGAAGCTTTCTTT	CASSLGTRGWEAFF
TRBD2	TRBJ2-1	-	TRBV5-1	TGCGCCAGCAGCATCCTAGCGGGAGACAGTGAGCAGTTCTTC	CASSILAGDSEQFF
-	TRBJ2-7	-	TRBV4-1	TGCGCCAGCAGCCACCCCGTCGGGGTCCGCGCCACCCCGGGTCACGAGCAGTACTTC	CASSHPVGVRATPGHEQYF
TRBD1	TRBJ2-5	once	TRBV19	TGTGCCAGTGGGGGACAGGGGCGACAAGAGACCCAGTACTTC	CASGGQGRQETQYF
-	TRBJ2-1	-	TRBV21-1	TGTGCCAGCAGCAAAGAAGACAGGGTCAATGAGCAGTTCTTC	CASSKEDRVNEQFF
-	TRBJ1-1	-	TRBV6-1	TGTGCCAGCAGTGAAATCCGAATCGGGGTCCCTGAAGCTTTCTTT	CASSEIRIGVPEAFF
TRBD1	TRBJ2-7	-	TRBV4-3	TGCGCCAGCAGCCAAGATTACCCAGGGGGCTACGAGCAGTACTTC	CASSQDYPGGYEQYF
TRBD2	TRBJ2-5	-	TRBV4-1	TGCGCCAGCAGCCAACTTATACCGGGACTAGCGGGGGGGCGGGAGACCCAGTACTTC	CASSQLIPGLAGGRETQYF
TRBD1	TRBJ2-5	-	TRBV29-1	TGCAGCGCGGGACAGGGTGAGAAGACCCAGTACTTC	CSAGQGEKTQYF
-	TRBJ1-5	once	TRBV30	TGTGCCTGGAGTAGAGATAGCAATCAGCCCCAGCATTTT	CAWSRDSNQPQHF
-	TRBJ2-5	-	TRBV21-1	TGTGCCGGCCCTCAAATGGGGCAGAACCAAGAGACCCAGTACTTC	CAGPQMGQNQETQYF
-	TRBJ1-1	-	TRBV6-6	TGTGCCAGCAGTTACGGCCCTCGGGGAGAAGCTTTCTTT	CASSYGPRGEAFF
-	TRBJ1-4	once	TRBV19	TGTGCCAGTAGTATGGGCCAGGTGGAAAAACTGTTTTTT	CASSMGQVEKLFF
-	TRBJ2-7	-	TRBV5-1	TGCGCCAGCAGCCCCCGGACAGCAGGGCGAACCTACGAGCAGTACTTC	CASSPRTAGRTYEQYF